This TCR beta chain appears in the sequencing data of a study of CD8+CD57+ T cells in acquired aplastic anemia. The CDR3 is 15 amino acids. From germline, CDR1 is MNHEY and CDR2 SVGEGT. The V and J ends lost 7 bases and 6 bases respectively, with 22 bases between them. TCR beta VDJ and CDR3 profiles were obtained from a genomic DNA template. Each CDR3 protein is one row after TCRdb ran MiXCR on the reads. The sample includes about 200,000 distinct CDR3 sequences, about 62% of them seen just once. Concerning this clonotype: This may arise from a read error, as a much more abundant clone is one base away.

Patients chosen for sequencing had CD8+CD57+ cells that had expanded, as shown by flow cytometry. This TCR came from a human donor with aplastic anemia. Specimen: sorted CD4+, CD8+, or CD8+CD57+ T cells (not recorded which) from PBMCs. The V and J genes are TRBV6-2 or TRBV6-3 and TRBJ2-7, with D possibly TRBD2 on 6 matching bases. This chain's CDR3 is CASNLRLGRLFEQYF. For the CDR3, the DNA is TGTGCCAGCAATCTCAGACTAGGACGACTCTTCGAGCAGTACTTC.